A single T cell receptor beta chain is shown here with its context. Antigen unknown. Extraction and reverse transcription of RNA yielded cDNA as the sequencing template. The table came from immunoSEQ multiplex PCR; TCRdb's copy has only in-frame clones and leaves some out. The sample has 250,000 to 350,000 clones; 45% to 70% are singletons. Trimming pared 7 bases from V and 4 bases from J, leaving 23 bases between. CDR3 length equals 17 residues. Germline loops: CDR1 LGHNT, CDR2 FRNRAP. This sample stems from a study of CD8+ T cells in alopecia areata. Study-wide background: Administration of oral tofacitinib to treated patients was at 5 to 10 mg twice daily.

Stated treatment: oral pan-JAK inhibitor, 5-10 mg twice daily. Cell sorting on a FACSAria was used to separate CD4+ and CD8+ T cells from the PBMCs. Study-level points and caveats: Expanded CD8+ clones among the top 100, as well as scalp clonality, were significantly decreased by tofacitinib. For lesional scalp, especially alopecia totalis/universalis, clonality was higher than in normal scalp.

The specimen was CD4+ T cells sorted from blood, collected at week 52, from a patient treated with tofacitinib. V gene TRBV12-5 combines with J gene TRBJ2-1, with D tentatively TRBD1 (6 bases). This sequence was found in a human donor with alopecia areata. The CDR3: CASAKDSPSLTYNEQFF. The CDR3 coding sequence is TGTGCTAGTGCCAAGGACAGCCCCTCATTGACTTACAATGAGCAGTTCTTC.